The 32 T cell receptor beta chains below all came from one sample that was sequenced in a study of T cell responses to AZD1222 COVID-19 vaccine. Assay: immunoSEQ multiplex PCR; the TCRdb copy retains only in-frame clones and omits some. The profile covers fewer than 130,000 clones, with under 95% appearing a single time and approximately 1.2% taken by the ten largest. The starting material was peripheral blood, obtained on day 0 of AZD1222 vaccination. These receptors originate from an adult in good health.

The rearrangement joins TRBV7-6 to TRBJ2-5, with TRBD1 matching 8 bases. The CDR3 has 14 residues. The V and J ends lost 5 bases and 4 bases, in that order; junction bases with no gene match: 6. Germline V gives CDR1 SGHVS, CDR2 FNYEAQ. CDR3 residues: CASSLGRGPETQYF. The CDR3 coding sequence is TGTGCCAGCAGCCTAGGCAGGGGGCCAGAGACCCAGTACTTC. Filled out from reference TRBV7-6 and TRBJ2-5, the complete variable domain reads GAGVSQSPRYKVTKRGQDVALRCDPISGHVSLYWYRQALGQGPEFLTYFNYEAQQDKSGLPNDRFSAERPEGSISTLTIQRTEQRDSAMYRCASSLGRGPETQYFGPGTRLLVL.

The CDR3, as DNA: TGTGCCAGCAGCTTAGGCGGCGGGAGGGCCGGGGGTGAGCAGTTCTTC. This encodes CASSLGGGRAGGEQFF. The rearrangement joins TRBV11-3 to TRBJ2-1, with TRBD2 matching 9 bases. V was clipped by 1 base and J by 9 bases; unmatched bases: 10. Germline assignment: CDR1 SGHNT and CDR2 YENEEA. CDR3 size: 16 residues.

The chain couples TRBV7-2 to TRBJ1-4, with 8 bases that match TRBD1. The ends lost 6 bases at V and 2 bases at J; junction bases unmatched: 5. This CDR3 has 15 amino acids. Germline CDR1 and CDR2: SGHTA and FQGNSA. CDR3 in amino acids: CASRRGQGTNEKLFF. CDR3 sequence (DNA): TGTGCCAGCAGACGAGGACAGGGCACTAATGAAAAACTGTTTTTT. The full variable domain, in which reference TRBV7-2 and TRBJ1-4 provide the parts outside the CDR3, is GAGVSQSPSNKVTEKGKDVELRCDPISGHTALYWYRQSLGQGLEFLIYFQGNSAPDKSGLPSDRFSAERTGGSVSTLTIQRTQQEDSAVYLCASRRGQGTNEKLFFGSGTQLSVL.

Written as DNA, the CDR3 is TGTGCCAGCAGCCGGGGGACTGGACGTGAAAAACTGTTTTTT. This codes for CASSRGTGREKLFF. The genes are TRBV14 and TRBJ1-4, with a tentative D call TRBD1 (5 bases). Germline lookup yields CDR1 SGHDN and CDR2 FVKESK. The CDR3 runs to 14 residues. Between the trimmed V and J ends, which lost 4 bases and 7 bases, there was a span of 13 bases.

The CDR3 sequence: CASSRTSGRPDTQYF. CDR3 coding DNA: TGTGCCAGCAGTCGGACTAGCGGGAGACCAGATACGCAGTATTTT. This chain connects TRBV6-5 to TRBJ2-3, with 13 bases identical to TRBD2. CDR1 is MNHEY and CDR2 is SVGAGI in the germline V gene. Trimming at V came to 5 bases and at J to 4 bases, leaving 3 bases not matched to a gene. This CDR3 comprises 15 residues.

CDR3 nucleotides: TGTGCCAGCAGCCCGGGACGGCACTACGAGCAGTACTTC. Protein sequence: CASSPGRHYEQYF. The chain joins TRBV6-5 to TRBJ2-7, with D perhaps assigned TRBD1 or TRBD2 (5 bases each). The germline V gene has CDR1 MNHEY and CDR2 SVGAGI. The ends were cut back, 6 bases at V and 3 bases at J, with 12 bases in the middle. The CDR3 loop spans 13 amino acids.

The V and J genes are TRBV7-6 and TRBJ2-1; TRBD2 aligns across 7 bases. In germline, CDR1 is SGHVS, CDR2 FNYEAQ. The V segment lost 1 base and the J segment 0 bases; nucleotides outside the gene matches: 6. The CDR3 runs 17 residues. The CDR3 coding sequence is TGTGCCAGCAGCTTAGTTGCGGGGGACTTCTCCTACAATGAGCAGTTCTTC. Amino acids: CASSLVAGDFSYNEQFF.

This chain connects TRBV5-6 to TRBJ1-1; D unresolved. The CDR3 spans 14 residues. Germline lookup yields CDR1 SGHDT and CDR2 YYEEEE. V lost 4 bases to trimming and J lost 2 bases, with 12 bases between them. The DNA of the CDR3 is TGTGCCAGCAGCCTGGACGGGCTTAACACTGAAGCTTTCTTT. This translates into CASSLDGLNTEAFF.

The chain links TRBV7-8 to TRBJ1-2; D not certain. Germline CDR1 reads SGHVS; CDR2 reads FQNEAQ. This CDR3 spans 15 amino acids. Trimming took off 0 bases at V and 2 bases at J, with 10 bases between the two ends. This CDR3 reads CASSLAGRTNYGYTF. The CDR3 DNA follows: TGTGCCAGCAGCTTAGCGGGGAGGACCAACTATGGCTACACCTTC.

CDR3 bases: TGTGCCAGCAGTGACGGGGCTGAAAAACTGTTTTTT. The encoded protein is CASSDGAEKLFF. V usage is TRBV25-1 and J usage is TRBJ1-4; tentatively, D is TRBD1 (5 bases). V lost 3 bases and J 7 bases, leaving 6 bases between the germline ends. The CDR3 length is 12 residues. Germline values: CDR1 MGHDK, CDR2 SYGVNS. The full variable domain, with the rest looked up from reference TRBV25-1 and TRBJ1-4, is EADIYQTPRYLVIGTGKKITLECSQTMGHDKMYWYQQDPGMELHLIHYSYGVNSTEKGDLSSESTVSRIRTEHFPLTLESARPSHTSQYLCASSDGAEKLFFGSGTQLSVL.

This chain links TRBV3-1 (or the pseudogene TRBV3-2) with TRBJ2-7, with TRBD1 as a possible D gene (6 bases). V dropped 5 bases and J dropped 7 bases, with 9 bases sitting between them. Germline V gene lookup returns CDR1 LGHDT and CDR2 YNNKEL (reference sequence). This CDR3 contains 11 residues. The CDR3 coding sequence is TGTGCCAGCAGCTTCGACAGGGAGCAGTACTTC. This codes for CASSFDREQYF.

The chain couples TRBV19 to TRBJ1-3; D uncertain. The CDR3 is 15 residues long. Germline loops: CDR1 LNHDA, CDR2 SQIVND (reference sequence). V was pared by 5 bases and J by 0 bases, with 11 bases between. In nucleotides, the CDR3 is TGTGCCAGTAGTCCCGGACTGAGCTCTGGAAACACCATATATTTT. Translated: CASSPGLSSGNTIYF.

V and J are TRBV18 and TRBJ2-7; D is possibly TRBD1 or TRBD2 (5 bases each). Germline V gene lookup returns CDR1 KGHSH and CDR2 LQKENI. V lost 6 bases, J lost 3 bases, and 12 bases lay in between. The CDR3 sequence is 13 residues long. CDR3 DNA sequence: TGTGCCAGCTCTCCCGGGACCCTCTACGAGCAGTACTTC. The encoded protein is CASSPGTLYEQYF.

The chain has TRBV4-3 and TRBJ1-6, with 10 bases fitting TRBD1. After removal of 2 bases from V and 9 bases from J, the junction contained 4 bases not matched to a gene. Germline V CDR1 and CDR2: LGHNA, YSLEER. The CDR3 is 15 amino acids. In nucleotides, the CDR3 is TGCGCCAGCAGCCAATCGACAGGGGGCGGTTCACCCCTCCACTTT. It specifies CASSQSTGGGSPLHF.

The rearrangement uses TRBV7-9 and TRBJ1-4; weak D call: TRBD1 (6 bases). CDR1 is SEHNR, CDR2 FQNEAQ, per germline (reference sequence). The ends were cut back, 7 bases at V and 6 bases at J, with 15 bases in the middle. The CDR3 covers 14 residues. CDR3 DNA: TGTGCCAGCACCCCGTCGGGGGGCCATGAAAAACTGTTTTTT. This gives the protein CASTPSGGHEKLFF.

The chain carries TRBV29-1 and TRBJ2-3, with D tentatively TRBD1 or TRBD2 (5 bases each). V was cut by 3 bases and J by 1 base, with 8 bases left in between. Germline V lookup: CDR1 SQVTM, CDR2 ANQGSEA. The CDR3 consists of 13 residues. CDR3 loop: CSVEQGGTDTQYF. The CDR3 bases are TGCAGCGTTGAGCAGGGAGGCACAGATACGCAGTATTTT.

The rearrangement uses TRBV7-2 and TRBJ1-2; D is unclear. The CDR3 extends over 14 amino acids. The ends were cut back, 2 bases at V and 2 bases at J, with 9 bases in the middle. Germline V CDR1 and CDR2: SGHTA, FQGNSA. This CDR3 is CASSLNWENYGYTF. In nucleotides, the CDR3 is TGTGCCAGCAGCTTAAACTGGGAGAACTATGGCTACACCTTC.

This rearrangement joins TRBV9 to TRBJ2-1; 7 bases fit TRBD2. The junction had 6 bases not matched to a gene; V was cut back by 3 bases and J by 0 bases. The CDR3 is 16 amino acids. Germline V gene data show CDR1 as SGDLS and CDR2 as YYNGEE. This chain's CDR3 is CASSDQASGSYNEQFF. The CDR3 region has the DNA TGTGCCAGCAGCGACCAGGCTAGCGGCTCCTACAATGAGCAGTTCTTC.

The V and J genes are TRBV11-3 and TRBJ1-4; the match to TRBD1 covers 7 bases. The CDR3 totals 16 residues. V lost 4 bases and J lost 8; bases outside the gene matches: 13. The V gene's germline CDR1 is SGHNT and CDR2 YENEEA. In DNA form, the CDR3 reads TGTGCCAGCAGCTCCAGATTTGGACAGGTGAACGAAAAACTGTTTTTT. Amino acid sequence: CASSSRFGQVNEKLFF. Full variable domain (missing parts from reference TRBV11-3 and TRBJ1-4): EAGVVQSPRYKIIEKKQPVAFWCNPISGHNTLYWYLQNLGQGPELLIRYENEEAVDDSQLPKDRFSAERLKGVDSTLKIQPAELGDSAVYLCASSSRFGQVNEKLFFGSGTQLSVL.

The chain joins TRBV11-2 to TRBJ2-7, with D unresolved. V lost 1 base to trimming and J lost 4 bases, with 5 bases between them. There are 12 residues in the CDR3. CDR1 SGHAT and CDR2 FQNNGV come from the germline V gene. The CDR3 spells CASSLGRYEQYF. Written as DNA, the CDR3 is TGTGCCAGCAGCTTAGGGCGATACGAGCAGTACTTC.

The chain carries TRBV9 and TRBJ1-2, with D possibly TRBD1 on 6 matching bases. The CDR3 consists of 13 residues. Trimming left V 5 bases short and J 8 bases short, with 16 bases between. Germline loops: CDR1 SGDLS, CDR2 YYNGEE. For the CDR3, the DNA is TGTGCCAGCAGTCCTACGGGGGCAGAAGGCTACACCTTC. This encodes CASSPTGAEGYTF. Combining the CDR3 with reference TRBV9 and TRBJ1-2 gives the whole variable domain DSGVTQTPKHLITATGQRVTLRCSPRSGDLSVYWYQQSLDQGLQFLIQYYNGEERAKGNILERFSAQQFPDLHSELNLSSLELGDSALYFCASSPTGAEGYTFGSGTRLTVV.

The V call is TRBV7-9, the J call TRBJ1-3, with D possibly being TRBD1 (5 bases). Per the germline V gene, CDR1 is SEHNR and CDR2 is FQNEAQ (reference sequence). The V end lost 2 bases, the J end lost 0 bases, and 11 bases lay between the germline ends. This CDR3 contains 16 residues. The CDR3 region has the DNA TGTGCCAGCAGCTTATTGCAGGGCAGCTCTGGAAACACCATATATTTT. It is translated as CASSLLQGSSGNTIYF. Filled out from reference TRBV7-9 and TRBJ1-3, the complete variable domain reads DTGVSQNPRHKITKRGQNVTFRCDPISEHNRLYWYRQTLGQGPEFLTYFQNEAQLEKSRLLSDRFSAERPKGSFSTLEIQRTEQGDSAMYLCASSLLQGSSGNTIYFGEGSWLTVV.

V and J are TRBV5-4 and TRBJ1-4; TRBD1 matches 9 bases. J gave up 2 bases and V 3 bases, and 2 bases lay outside the gene matches. The CDR3 runs to 15 residues. Germline V lookup: CDR1 SGHNT, CDR2 YYREEE (reference sequence). CDR3 sequence: CASSWDRATNEKLFF. The CDR3 region has the DNA TGTGCCAGCAGCTGGGACAGGGCTACTAATGAAAAACTGTTTTTT.

This chain links TRBV30 with TRBJ2-5; 9 positions agree with TRBD1. Germline values: CDR1 GTSNPN, CDR2 SVGIG (reference sequence). The CDR3 runs to 13 residues. The J segment lost 2 bases and the V segment lost 3 bases, leaving 1 base of the junction unmatched. The CDR3 loop is CAWRGTGQETQYF. The CDR3 DNA follows: TGTGCCTGGAGAGGGACAGGGCAAGAGACCCAGTACTTC.

The genes are TRBV12-3 or TRBV12-4 and TRBJ1-4; D is undetermined. This CDR3 is built from 13 residues. Trimming left V 8 bases short and J 2 bases short, with 9 bases between. CDR3 sequence: CASGISTNEKLFF. The CDR3 DNA reads TGTGCCAGCGGAATTAGTACTAATGAAAAACTGTTTTTT.

CDR3 loop: CASSLGGAVGEQYF. DNA for the CDR3: TGTGCCAGCAGCTTGGGGGGGGCAGTCGGCGAGCAGTACTTC. This chain links TRBV7-2 with TRBJ2-7; tentatively, D is TRBD2 (7 bases). Germline V gives CDR1 SGHTA, CDR2 FQGNSA. The CDR3 contains 14 residues. Trimming shortened V by 3 bases and J by 6 bases, and 15 bases separated the two germline ends.

This chain links TRBV6-2 or TRBV6-3 with TRBJ2-3; possible D gene TRBD1, 5 bases. Germline V gene data show CDR1 as MNHEY and CDR2 as SVGEGT. V was pared by 0 bases and J by 1 base, with 5 bases between. There are 14 residues in the CDR3. The CDR3 nucleotides read TGTGCCAGCAGTTACTCCAGGGGCACAGATACGCAGTATTTT. This sequence encodes CASSYSRGTDTQYF.

The CDR3 loop reads CASSWTGGHGELFF. CDR3 DNA sequence: TGTGCCAGCAGCTGGACGGGGGGCCACGGGGAGCTGTTTTTT. The gene calls are TRBV7-8 and TRBJ2-2; a weak D match, TRBD2 (7 bases). CDR1 and CDR2 from the germline V gene are SGHVS and FQNEAQ. The CDR3 is 14 amino acids. The V end lost 4 bases, the J end lost 7 bases, and 13 bases lay between the germline ends.

The chain recombines TRBV28 with TRBJ1-5; the D gene is possibly TRBD1 (5 bases). Germline loops: CDR1 MDHEN, CDR2 SYDVKM. CDR3 size: 13 residues. V was trimmed by 2 bases and J by 6 bases, leaving 8 bases between them. The CDR3 DNA sequence: TGTGCCAGCAGTTTAGGACACAGTCAGCCCCAGCATTTT. Translation gives CASSLGHSQPQHF.

The V gene is TRBV7-6, the J gene TRBJ1-1; the D is unclear. Germline-derived CDR1 and CDR2 are SGHVS and FNYEAQ. Deletions cut 1 base from V and 8 bases from J, with 17 bases between. This CDR3 region has 15 residues. CDR3 protein: CASSLGTLSAYEAFF. DNA for the CDR3: TGTGCCAGCAGCTTAGGTACCCTGTCAGCCTACGAAGCTTTCTTT.

The V gene is TRBV11-2, the J gene TRBJ1-1; D perhaps matches TRBD1 (6 bases). V was trimmed by 5 bases and J by 6 bases, leaving 16 bases between them. The V gene's germline CDR1 is SGHAT and CDR2 FQNNGV. The CDR3 contains 14 residues. CDR3 DNA: TGTGCCAGCAGCCCTCGGACAGTTGGCGCTGAAGCTTTCTTT. Its protein product is CASSPRTVGAEAFF.

The chain employs TRBV28 and TRBJ1-1, with D unresolved. This CDR3 has 12 amino acids. V shed 2 bases and J shed 7 bases, with 8 bases lying between them. Germline V CDR1 and CDR2: MDHEN, SYDVKM. The CDR3 here is CASSLGRSEAFF. CDR3 nucleotides: TGTGCCAGCAGTTTAGGGAGGAGTGAAGCTTTCTTT.